What follows is one T cell receptor (beta chain) and its context. With V trimmed by 6 bases and J by 5 bases, 3 bases remained unmatched. Germline CDR1 and CDR2: LNHDA and SQIVND (reference sequence). The CDR3 has 13 amino acids. Profiling relied on immunoSEQ multiplex PCR, and the TCRdb table lists in-frame clones only, not all of them. The data hold 250,000 or so clones, with roughly 90% observed a single time. The sample is drawn from a study of blood T cell repertoires in COVID-19. The chain has TRBV19 and TRBJ1-5; 8 bases match TRBD1. The specimen was peripheral blood. The TCR comes from a middle-aged woman who had recovered from COVID-19. The CDR3 here is CASRAGGYQPQHF. CDR3 coding DNA: TGTGCCAGTAGGGCAGGGGGCTATCAGCCCCAGCATTTT.